This entry lists 14 T cell receptor beta chains sequenced from one sample in a study of lymphopenia after photon versus proton radiotherapy. Assay used: immunoSEQ multiplex PCR; TCRdb lists only in-frame clones, some missing. The data hold approximately 170,000 clones, with approximately 86% observed a single time. This specimen consisted of peripheral blood, obtained from a patient treated with photon-based radiotherapy. The receptors shown here come from a man in his fifties with gastric cancer.

J is TRBJ1-4 and V is TRBV6-1; 7 bases map to TRBD1. The CDR3 is 14 residues long. The J segment lost 8 bases and the V segment lost 9 bases, leaving 12 bases of the junction unmatched. From germline, CDR1 is MNHNS and CDR2 SASEGT. CDR3 nucleotides: TGTGCCAGTACTCGACAGGGTACAGGGGAAAAACTGTTTTTT. It yields the protein CASTRQGTGEKLFF.

This chain joins TRBV9 and TRBJ2-7; 8 positions match TRBD1. This CDR3 comprises 13 residues. The junction had 5 bases not matched to a gene; V was cut back by 4 bases and J by 5 bases. Germline values: CDR1 SGDLS, CDR2 YYNGEE. Here the CDR3 reads CASSRQGMNEQYF. The CDR3 DNA reads TGTGCCAGCAGCCGACAGGGGATGAACGAGCAGTACTTC.

The chain joins TRBV6-1 to TRBJ2-7, with TRBD1 identical over 8 bases. The CDR3 contains 15 residues. V was pared by 4 bases and J by 2 bases, with 7 bases of the junction left unmatched. In germline, CDR1 is MNHNS, CDR2 SASEGT. As DNA, the CDR3 is TGTGCCAGCAGTGTCAACAGGGGGTCACCCTACGAGCAGTACTTC. It yields the protein CASSVNRGSPYEQYF.

This chain links TRBV7-9 with TRBJ1-1; D not resolved. Trimming removed 4 bases from V and 7 bases from J, with 10 bases in between. Germline V lookup: CDR1 SEHNR, CDR2 FQNEAQ (reference sequence). The CDR3 runs to 12 residues. CDR3 coding DNA: TGTGCCAGCAGCTATCAGCAGAATGAAGCTTTCTTT. This codes for CASSYQQNEAFF.

The chain combines TRBV5-6 with TRBJ2-3; 7 nucleotides match TRBD1. Germline trimming cut 4 bases from V and 12 bases from J; bases unmatched to any gene: 11. The germline CDR1 and CDR2 sequences are SGHDT and YYEEEE. The CDR3 spans 13 residues. DNA for the CDR3: TGTGCCAGCAGCCTTGCACGACAGGGAACTCAGTATTTT. This encodes CASSLARQGTQYF. Full variable domain (rest looked up from reference TRBV5-6 and TRBJ2-3): DAGVTQSPTHLIKTRGQQVTLRCSPKSGHDTVSWYQQALGQGPQFIFQYYEEEERQRGNFPDRFSGHQFPNYSSELNVNALLLGDSALYLCASSLARQGTQYFGPGTRLTVL.

This clone was detected once. This sequence joins TRBV30 and TRBJ1-2; 7 bases are a match to TRBD1. V lost 4 bases and J lost 9; bases outside the gene matches: 11. The CDR3 is 13 amino acids. From germline, CDR1 is GTSNPN and CDR2 SVGIG (reference sequence). CDR3 amino acids: CAWTVLGGASYTF. The CDR3 DNA reads as TGTGCCTGGACTGTCTTAGGGGGCGCAAGCTACACCTTC.

The chain carries TRBV7-9 and TRBJ2-4, with 10 positions matching TRBD1. J gave up 8 bases and V 3 bases, and 4 bases lay outside the gene matches. In germline, CDR1 is SEHNR, CDR2 FQNEAQ (reference sequence). The CDR3 length is 14 residues. CDR3: CASSFGQGVDIQYF. In DNA form, the CDR3 reads TGTGCCAGCAGCTTCGGACAGGGGGTCGACATTCAGTACTTC. The full variable domain, its missing parts supplied by reference TRBV7-9 and TRBJ2-4, is DTGVSQNPRHKITKRGQNVTFRCDPISEHNRLYWYRQTLGQGPEFLTYFQNEAQLEKSRLLSDRFSAERPKGSFSTLEIQRTEQGDSAMYLCASSFGQGVDIQYFGAGTRLSVL.

The chain couples TRBV19 to TRBJ1-5; weak D call: TRBD1 (5 bases). Trimming removed 5 bases from V and 0 bases from J, with 14 bases in between. The germline V gene encodes CDR1 LNHDA and CDR2 SQIVND (reference sequence). This CDR3 has 16 amino acids. The CDR3 is CASSVRDFHSNQPQHF. CDR3 sequence (DNA): TGTGCCAGTAGTGTCCGGGACTTTCATAGCAATCAGCCCCAGCATTTT.

The J gene is TRBJ2-1, the V gene TRBV5-1; possible D gene TRBD2, 5 bases. V dropped 4 bases and J dropped 4 bases, with 18 bases sitting between them. The CDR3 spans 16 residues. Germline-derived CDR1 and CDR2 are SGHRS and YFSETQ. For the CDR3, the DNA is TGCGCCAGCAGCGAGGACTGGGTGAAGTCATACAATGAGCAGTTCTTC. Protein product: CASSEDWVKSYNEQFF.

The CDR3, as DNA: TGCAGCGTTCGCCAGGGGGCCGGCGAGCAGTACTTC. Protein sequence: CSVRQGAGEQYF. The rearrangement uses TRBV29-1 and TRBJ2-7; TRBD1 agrees at 8 bases. This CDR3 is 12 amino acids long. Per the germline V gene, CDR1 is SQVTM and CDR2 is ANQGSEA. The V segment lost 5 bases and the J segment 6 bases; nucleotides outside the gene matches: 6.

J is TRBJ1-1 and V is TRBV7-8, with 8 bases fitting TRBD1. CDR1 SGHVS and CDR2 FQNEAQ come from the germline V gene. CDR3 length: 13 amino acids. V lost 6 bases and J lost 5; bases outside the gene matches: 5. The CDR3 here is CASRNRGGTEAFF. The CDR3, as DNA: TGTGCCAGCAGGAACAGGGGGGGGACTGAAGCTTTCTTT.

The chain joins TRBV5-1 to TRBJ2-1; tentative D call: TRBD2 (5 bases). This CDR3 has 15 residues. Between the trimmed V and J ends, which lost 0 bases and 1 base, there was a span of 8 bases. In germline, CDR1 is SGHRS, CDR2 YFSETQ. The CDR3 DNA is TGCGCCAGCAGCTTGGTCCCGGGATCCTACAATGAGCAGTTCTTC. Translation gives CASSLVPGSYNEQFF.

The sample holds one count of this clone. Other nucleotide sequences from this sample produce the same CDR3. The genes are TRBV7-9 and TRBJ1-4; no clear D gene. The V and J ends lost 2 bases and 3 bases respectively, with 4 bases between them. Germline lookup yields CDR1 SEHNR and CDR2 FQNEAQ (reference sequence). The CDR3 consists of 13 residues. The CDR3 DNA sequence: TGTGCCAGCAGCTTAACCTCTAATGAAAAACTGTTTTTT. Encoded protein: CASSLTSNEKLFF.

Here the CDR3 reads CASRPQGPGELFF. The DNA for the CDR3 is TGCGCCAGCAGACCGCAGGGGCCCGGGGAGCTGTTTTTT. The V gene is TRBV5-1, the J gene TRBJ2-2; a possible D gene is TRBD1 (6 bases). Trimming cost V 5 bases and J 6 bases, with 11 bases left between them. Germline V lookup: CDR1 SGHRS, CDR2 YFSETQ. This CDR3 is 13 amino acids long.